Listed below are T cell receptor beta chains from one sample, sequenced in a study of blood T cell repertoires in COVID-19. The method was immunoSEQ multiplex PCR; TCRdb's version includes in-frame clones alone and lacks a portion of them. The sample has a few hundred thousand clones, roughly 89% seen once; the top ten hold under 10%. The sample consisted of PBMCs or T cells enriched from blood (not recorded which). The receptors were sampled from a man aged 35 to 55 who had recovered from COVID-19. The CDR3 runs from the conserved cysteine through the conserved F or W. D genes are given only for firm matches. For some rows the clone size is stated as once, few or many, or as a class when expanded; others skip it.

>TRBJ2-2|TRBV12-3/TRBV12-4|-|once
CASSFVPGELFF
TGTGCCAGCAGTTTTGTTCCTGGGGAGCTGTTTTTT
>TRBJ1-1|TRBV2|-|-
CASSEFRGSTEAFF
TGTGCCAGCAGTGAATTCAGGGGATCCACTGAAGCTTTCTTT
>TRBJ2-7|TRBV25-1|-|-
CASSEVVSGYEQYF
TGTGCCAGCAGTGAAGTTGTTAGCGGTTACGAGCAGTACTTC
>TRBJ1-1|TRBV20-1|TRBD1|-
CSASDRGRNTEAFF
TGCAGTGCTAGTGATAGGGGGCGAAACACTGAAGCTTTCTTT
>TRBJ2-1|TRBV6-5|TRBD2|-
CASSYYPLAGYNEQFF
TGTGCCAGCAGTTACTATCCCCTAGCGGGATACAATGAGCAGTTCTTC
>TRBJ2-1|TRBV15|TRBD2|once
CATRRGLAGGPMNNEQFF
TGTGCCACCAGACGTGGACTAGCGGGGGGGCCTATGAACAATGAGCAGTTCTTC
>TRBJ2-1|TRBV4-1|-|-
CASSQVVGGLNEQFF
TGCGCCAGCAGCCAAGTGGTGGGGGGGCTCAATGAGCAGTTCTTC
>TRBJ2-3|TRBV28|TRBD2|-
CASSLYRTSGATDTQYF
TGTGCCAGCAGTTTATACAGGACTAGCGGGGCCACAGATACGCAGTATTTT
>TRBJ1-6|TRBV28|TRBD1|-
CASSRHPQGAPPPLHF
TGTGCCAGCAGTCGACACCCACAGGGGGCGCCTCCCCCCCTCCACTTT
>TRBJ2-2|TRBV11-2|-|-
CASRSDLRIPGELFF
TGTGCCAGCAGATCGGACTTGAGGATTCCCGGGGAGCTGTTTTTT
>TRBJ2-3|TRBV6-4|-|once
CASSPRAGTTDTQYF
TGTGCCAGCAGTCCGCGGGCGGGAACCACAGATACGCAGTATTTT
>TRBJ1-1|TRBV19|TRBD1|once
CASSFIHTGGVNTEAFF
TGTGCCAGTAGCTTTATACACACAGGGGGCGTGAACACTGAAGCTTTCTTT
>TRBJ2-7|TRBV7-9|TRBD1|-
CASSFIRDREGYEQYF
TGTGCCAGCAGCTTCATCCGGGACAGGGAGGGTTACGAGCAGTACTTC
>TRBJ1-2|TRBV2|-|few
CASSEMGQGVDLDTF
TGTGCCAGCAGTGAAATGGGTCAGGGTGTCGACCTTGACACCTTC
>TRBJ1-5|TRBV10-2|TRBD1|-
CATGQGRASNQPQHF
TGCGCCACCGGACAGGGAAGGGCTAGCAATCAGCCCCAGCATTTT
>TRBJ2-5|TRBV5-1|TRBD2|-
CASSLGSSGIQETQYF
TGCGCCAGCAGCTTGGGATCTAGCGGGATCCAAGAGACCCAGTACTTC
>TRBJ1-2|TRBV6-4|-|-
CASSDSPGYGYTF
TGTGCCAGCAGTGACTCCCCCGGGTATGGCTACACCTTC
>TRBJ2-1|TRBV9|TRBD2|-
CASSVVGGAGIYNEQFF
TGTGCCAGCAGCGTAGTCGGGGGGGCCGGAATCTACAATGAGCAGTTCTTC
>TRBJ1-2|TRBV4-3|-|-
CASSQVAQQLYGYTF
TGCGCCAGCAGCCAAGTGGCCCAACAGCTCTATGGCTACACCTTC
>TRBJ1-2|TRBV9|-|-
CASSVASTPEARNYGYTF
TGTGCCAGCAGCGTAGCCAGTACCCCCGAGGCCCGAAACTATGGCTACACCTTC
>TRBJ1-1|TRBV6-1|-|-
CASSETVNTEAFF
TGTGCCAGCAGTGAGACAGTGAACACTGAAGCTTTCTTT
>TRBJ2-3|TRBV28|-|-
CASSPYRGTDTQYF
TGTGCCAGCAGCCCCTACAGGGGCACAGATACGCAGTATTTT
>TRBJ2-7|TRBV5-1|TRBD2|-
CASSSLAGSYEQYF
TGCGCCAGCAGCTCCCTAGCGGGTTCATACGAGCAGTACTTC
>TRBJ1-1|TRBV2|-|once
CASSELGGGMNTEAFF
TGTGCCAGCAGTGAACTAGGGGGGGGCATGAACACTGAAGCTTTCTTT
>TRBJ2-1|TRBV7-3|TRBD2|-
CASTFTGTTVNEQFF
TGTGCCAGCACCTTTACCGGGACTACCGTTAATGAGCAGTTCTTC
>TRBJ1-2|TRBV24-1|-|-
CATSTGSSGGYTF
TGTGCCACCAGTACGGGAAGTTCGGGCGGCTACACCTTC
>TRBJ2-2|TRBV5-1|-|-
CASSQNRELNTGELFF
TGCGCCAGCAGCCAAAACAGAGAGTTGAACACCGGGGAGCTGTTTTTT
>TRBJ1-5|TRBV6-5|-|-
CASRRQDSNQPQHF
TGTGCCAGCAGGAGACAAGATAGCAATCAGCCCCAGCATTTT
>TRBJ2-7|TRBV6-5|TRBD1|-
CASSYSGTGGAQYF
TGTGCCAGCAGTTACTCCGGGACAGGGGGCGCCCAGTACTTC
>TRBJ1-2|TRBV18|TRBD1|once
CASSWDRDYGYTF
TGTGCCAGCTCATGGGACAGAGACTATGGCTACACCTTC
>TRBJ2-2|TRBV29-1|-|-
CSAVGGSNTGELFF
TGCAGCGCCGTGGGGGGTTCGAACACCGGGGAGCTGTTTTTT
>TRBJ2-7|TRBV3-1/TRBV3-2|-|-
CASSHREYYTYEQYF
TGTGCCAGCAGCCACAGGGAATATTACACCTACGAGCAGTACTTC
>TRBJ2-7|TRBV6-5|-|-
CASRRSSGVYEQYF
TGTGCCAGCAGGCGTTCTTCGGGAGTCTACGAGCAGTACTTC
>TRBJ1-4|TRBV18|TRBD1|once
CASSPLLTGVGEKLFF
TGTGCCAGCTCACCGCTGCTGACAGGGGTTGGGGAAAAACTGTTTTTT
>TRBJ2-3|TRBV10-3|-|-
CAISEGAPTDTQYF
TGTGCCATCAGTGAGGGGGCGCCCACAGATACGCAGTATTTT
>TRBJ2-3|TRBV6-4|TRBD2|-
CASSDSSRIAGGLRDTQYF
TGTGCCAGCAGTGACTCGAGTCGGATAGCGGGGGGTCTAAGAGATACGCAGTATTTT
>TRBJ1-2|TRBV7-9|TRBD1|-
CASSRQGLGYGYTF
TGTGCCAGCAGCCGACAGGGGCTGGGCTATGGCTACACCTTC
>TRBJ2-5|TRBV4-3|TRBD2|-
CASCLSPFIREVPGGAKTQYF
TGCGCCAGCTGCCTCTCACCCTTCATCAGGGAAGTTCCGGGGGGTGCGAAGACCCAGTACTTC
>TRBJ2-3|TRBV2|-|-
CASTKGLVTDTQYF
TGTGCCAGCACCAAGGGGCTAGTCACAGATACGCAGTATTTT
>TRBJ1-5|TRBV19|-|-
CASTMGGGENQPQHF
TGTGCCAGTACTATGGGCGGCGGGGAAAATCAGCCCCAGCATTTT
>TRBJ2-7|TRBV21-1|-|few
CASSTGTSGRASYEQYF
TGTGCCAGCAGCACCGGGACTAGCGGGAGGGCCTCCTACGAGCAGTACTTC
>TRBJ2-2|TRBV5-1|-|-
CASSLGVTSNTGELFF
TGCGCCAGCAGCTTGGGAGTCACCTCGAACACCGGGGAGCTGTTTTTT
>TRBJ1-5|TRBV6-5|-|-
CASSSVASNQPQHF
TGTGCCAGCAGCTCCGTGGCCAGCAATCAGCCCCAGCATTTT
>TRBJ1-4|TRBV4-2|TRBD1|-
CASSQRDRAEKLFF
TGTGCCAGCAGCCAACGGGACAGGGCTGAAAAACTGTTTTTT
>TRBJ1-1|TRBV6-8|TRBD1|-
CASSYSKGQGAENTEAFF
TGTGCCAGCAGTTACTCGAAAGGACAGGGGGCCGAGAACACTGAAGCTTTCTTT
>TRBJ2-5|TRBV30|-|-
CACQYQLLQETQYF
TGTGCCTGTCAATACCAGTTGCTTCAAGAGACCCAGTACTTC
>TRBJ1-2|TRBV7-9|TRBD1|-
CASSPRTGAPSVYGYTF
TGTGCCAGCAGCCCAAGGACAGGGGCCCCTTCGGTTTATGGCTACACCTTC
>TRBJ2-7|TRBV28|-|-
CASSLPRGPSYEQYF
TGTGCCAGCAGTTTACCAAGGGGTCCTTCCTACGAGCAGTACTTC
>TRBJ1-1|TRBV11-2|-|-
CASSLARNSLEAFF
TGTGCCAGCAGCTTAGCTCGAAACTCCCTAGAAGCTTTCTTT
>TRBJ1-1|TRBV9|-|-
CASSVGQVNTEAFF
TGTGCCAGCAGCGTAGGACAGGTGAACACTGAAGCTTTCTTT
>TRBJ1-5|TRBV11-2|TRBD1|-
CASSLGQGERQPQHF
TGTGCCAGCAGCTTAGGGCAGGGGGAGAGGCAGCCCCAGCATTTT
>TRBJ2-7|TRBV6-5|TRBD1|-
CASSYLRTGEEQYF
TGTGCCAGCAGTTACTTAAGGACAGGGGAAGAGCAGTACTTC
>TRBJ2-1|TRBV18|TRBD2|-
CASSPPSGRHVGNEQFF
TGTGCCAGCTCACCACCTAGCGGGCGCCACGTCGGCAATGAGCAGTTCTTC
>TRBJ1-2|TRBV28|-|-
CASSFSGYGYGYTF
TGTGCCAGCAGTTTTTCAGGGTATGGATATGGCTACACCTTC